The 20 T cell receptor beta chains listed next were all sequenced from one sample in a study of T-cell memory formation after mild COVID-19. TCRdb independently ran MiXCR on the 5' RACE reads; one entry per CDR3 protein. The profile shows a few hundred thousand distinct CDR3 sequences, over 7% of them singletons. Specimen: PBMCs or a T cell subset sorted from them (not recorded which). Receptors were obtained from a young man who had mild COVID-19 (a few samples of this study predate the infection). Cell type and time point are not known.

The table lists this clonotype with a few counts. This chain links TRBV5-4 with TRBJ2-5; 8 nucleotides align to TRBD2. The CDR3 has 16 amino acids. The V and J ends lost 4 bases and 5 bases, in that order; junction bases with no gene match: 13. CDR1 and CDR2 from the germline V gene are SGHNT and YYREEE (reference sequence). Written as DNA, the CDR3 is TGTGCCAGCAGCCAGGGGACTAGGAAAGATGGGGAGACCCAGTACTTC. It specifies CASSQGTRKDGETQYF.

This clonotype was observed at least ten times. The V call is TRBV28, the J call TRBJ2-7; 13 bases agree with TRBD2. Germline loops: CDR1 MDHEN, CDR2 SYDVKM. V dropped 3 bases and J dropped 2; count of bases not matched to a gene: 1. This CDR3 contains 15 residues. CDR3 protein: CASSLGLAGTYEQYF. DNA for the CDR3: TGTGCCAGCAGTTTGGGACTAGCGGGGACCTACGAGCAGTACTTC. Together with reference TRBV28 and TRBJ2-7, the CDR3 gives the full variable domain: DVKVTQSSRYLVKRTGEKVFLECVQDMDHENMFWYRQDPGLGLRLIYFSYDVKMKEKGDIPEGYSVSREKKERFSLILESASTNQTSMYLCASSLGLAGTYEQYFGPGTRLTVT.

V gene TRBV10-2 combines with J gene TRBJ1-1; no reliable D call. This CDR3 contains 11 residues. Between the trimmed V and J ends, which lost 8 bases and 7 bases, there was a span of 11 bases. From germline, CDR1 is WSHSY and CDR2 SAAADI. CDR3 coding DNA: TGCGCCAGCTATTATAAAGATGAAGCTTTCTTT. Translated, it gives CASYYKDEAFF.

V and J are TRBV4-2 and TRBJ2-7; 8 nucleotides agree with TRBD1. CDR3 size: 17 residues. V trimming: 0 bases; J trimming: 0 bases; junction bases outside the gene matches: 7. CDR1 and CDR2 (germline): LGHNA, YNFKEQ. Here the CDR3 reads CASSQDRQGAFSYEQYF. The CDR3 coding sequence is TGTGCCAGCAGCCAAGATCGGCAGGGGGCCTTCTCCTACGAGCAGTACTTC.

This clonotype was counted many times. This chain connects TRBV5-1 to TRBJ2-3, with D possibly being TRBD1 (6 bases). The CDR3 covers 15 residues. The germline gives CDR1 SGHRS, CDR2 YFSETQ. V lost 4 bases and J lost 3, with 15 bases in between. CDR3 amino acids: CASSARTEGTDTQYF. CDR3 nucleotides: TGCGCCAGCAGCGCACGGACAGAAGGTACAGATACGCAGTATTTT.

The V and J genes are TRBV6-5 and TRBJ1-5; D is possibly TRBD1 (5 bases). This CDR3 has 15 amino acids. Trimming removed 4 bases at V and 2 bases at J, with 12 bases between. Germline V gene lookup returns CDR1 MNHEY and CDR2 SVGAGI. In nucleotides, the CDR3 is TGTGCCAGCAGTTCCGGGTCGGGGGGCAATCAGCCCCAGCATTTT. Residues: CASSSGSGGNQPQHF.

V and J are TRBV27 and TRBJ1-4; the match to TRBD1 covers 10 bases. V lost 6 bases, J lost 8 bases, and 9 bases stayed unmatched. The CDR3 is made up of 15 amino acids. The germline V gene has CDR1 MNHEY and CDR2 SMNVEV (reference sequence). CDR3 in amino acids: CASSLTGGRGEKLFF. DNA of the CDR3: TGTGCCAGCAGCTTGACAGGGGGCCGCGGGGAAAAACTGTTTTTT.

The V and J genes are TRBV12-3 or TRBV12-4 and TRBJ2-2, with TRBD1 matching 10 bases. The CDR3 loop spans 16 amino acids. J gave up 6 bases and V 5 bases, and 9 bases lay outside the gene matches. CDR3 loop: CASSPRTGGLSGELFF. As DNA, the CDR3 is TGTGCCAGCAGTCCACGGACAGGGGGTTTGTCCGGGGAGCTGTTTTTT.

At least ten counts were recorded for this clonotype. The J gene is TRBJ2-1, the V gene TRBV5-1; 13 positions agree with TRBD2. The CDR3 loop spans 17 amino acids. V shed 4 bases, J shed 0 bases, and the junction held 4 bases outside the gene matches. Germline CDR1 and CDR2: SGHRS and YFSETQ. CDR3 DNA: TGCGCCAGCAGCCCGTGGACTAGCGGGGGCTCCTACAATGAGCAGTTCTTC. It yields the protein CASSPWTSGGSYNEQFF.

CDR3 protein: CASSTRATSNYGYTF. CDR3 coding DNA: TGCGCCAGCAGCACCCGGGCCACCTCTAACTATGGCTACACCTTC. This chain uses TRBV5-1 with TRBJ1-2; D gene uncertain. Trimming pared 4 bases from V and 0 bases from J, leaving 13 bases between. Germline CDR1 is SGHRS and CDR2 is YFSETQ. There are 15 residues in the CDR3.

Only a few counts were recorded for this clonotype. The chain uses TRBV24-1 and TRBJ2-1, with 9 bases fitting TRBD2. With V trimmed by 2 bases and J by 10 bases, 5 bases remained unmatched. Germline V gene data show CDR1 as KGHDR and CDR2 as SFDVKD. The CDR3 extends over 14 amino acids. Here the CDR3 reads CATSDSASGTEQFF. DNA of the CDR3: TGTGCCACCAGTGATTCGGCTAGCGGGACCGAGCAGTTCTTC.

This clonotype was detected only a few times. This chain links TRBV7-3 with TRBJ2-3, with D possibly being TRBD1 or TRBD2 (5 bases each). Germline CDR1 reads SGHTA; CDR2 reads FQGTGA. The CDR3 length is 16 residues. V was shortened by 5 bases and J by 2 bases, with 17 bases between the two germline ends. The CDR3 DNA follows: TGTGCCAGCAGCCCCGGCAAGGGACCTTACACAGATACGCAGTATTTT. Its protein product is CASSPGKGPYTDTQYF.

This clonotype has at least ten counts. The chain carries TRBV7-2 and TRBJ2-3; D may correspond to TRBD1 or TRBD2 (6 bases each). Germline V gives CDR1 SGHTA, CDR2 FQGNSA. The CDR3 consists of 14 residues. Between the trimmed V and J ends, which lost 2 bases and 2 bases, there was a span of 8 bases. This CDR3 is CASSLPGATDTQYF. The DNA for the CDR3 is TGTGCCAGCAGCTTACCGGGGGCCACAGATACGCAGTATTTT.

The gene calls are TRBV24-1 and TRBJ1-2; D unresolved. Germline V gene data show CDR1 as KGHDR and CDR2 as SFDVKD. Trimming left V 0 bases short and J 6 bases short, with 4 bases between. The CDR3 is 12 amino acids. This chain's CDR3 is CATSDLLHGYTF. CDR3 nucleotides: TGTGCCACCAGTGATTTGCTTCATGGCTACACCTTC.

The gene calls are TRBV6-2 or TRBV6-3 and TRBJ2-1; D is uncertain. This CDR3 comprises 15 residues. V lost 1 base to trimming and J lost 4 bases, with 11 bases between them. Germline CDR1 is MNHEY and CDR2 is SVGEGT. The CDR3 region has the DNA TGTGCCAGCAGTTACTGGGGATCGAAGTACAATGAGCAGTTCTTC. It is translated as CASSYWGSKYNEQFF.

This clonotype was recorded at least ten times. The chain carries TRBV6-6 and TRBJ2-2, with TRBD1 matching over 8 bases. Germline V CDR1 and CDR2: MNHNY, SVGAGI (reference sequence). V was pared by 5 bases and J by 7 bases, with 6 bases of the junction left unmatched. This CDR3 is 14 amino acids long. CDR3 in amino acids: CASSQTGESGELFF. CDR3 coding DNA: TGTGCCAGCAGTCAGACAGGGGAAAGCGGGGAGCTGTTTTTT.

This clonotype was seen a handful of times. The chain recombines TRBV29-1 with TRBJ1-2; D is unresolved. Germline CDR1 reads SQVTM; CDR2 reads ANQGSEA. Trimming shortened V by 8 bases and J by 4 bases, and 23 bases separated the two germline ends. The CDR3 contains 15 residues. CDR3 DNA sequence: TGCAGCACAGATAAAGGTCCGAGGCCCTTCTATGGCTACACCTTC. This codes for CSTDKGPRPFYGYTF.

This clonotype was counted many times. The J gene is TRBJ1-5, the V gene TRBV7-2; D remains unclear. The CDR3 runs to 15 residues. The V end was cut by 3 bases, the J end by 4 bases, with 13 bases between. Per germline, CDR1 SGHTA and CDR2 FQGNSA. The CDR3 DNA reads as TGTGCCAGCAGCTTGGCCGGCTTGACAAATCAGCCCCAGCATTTT. Its translation is CASSLAGLTNQPQHF.

This clonotype was counted between two and nine times. The chain recombines TRBV2 with TRBJ1-2, with TRBD1 identical over 8 bases. V lost 9 bases and J lost 7; bases outside the gene matches: 13. Germline V gives CDR1 SNHLY, CDR2 FYNNEI. The CDR3 spans 14 residues. CDR3 bases: TGTGCCAGTCGACCCCGACAGGGGAACGGTGGCTACACCTTC. It codes for CASRPRQGNGGYTF.

CDR3 loop: CASSVASGNKDGGYTF. Here the CDR3 DNA reads TGTGCCAGCAGCGTAGCTTCTGGGAATAAGGATGGTGGCTACACCTTC. The chain couples TRBV9 to TRBJ1-2; D is unclear. V shed 0 bases and J shed 7 bases, with 19 bases lying between them. Germline CDR1 SGDLS, CDR2 YYNGEE. The CDR3 is 16 residues long.